A selection of T cell receptor beta chains follows, all from one sample in a study of blood T cell repertoires in COVID-19. Some clones are missing from TCRdb's copy, which holds only in-frame ones; the method was immunoSEQ multiplex PCR. This sample carries 350,000 to 400,000 clones, almost 90% of them seen once, and the ten largest clones take around 6.3%. Input material: peripheral blood. Receptor source: a man aged 18 to 29 with active or convalescent COVID-19. CDR3s include the opening cysteine and the closing phenylalanine or tryptophan. The order of the fields is D gene, clone size, J gene, V gene, CDR3 DNA, CDR3 protein. The D gene is left open where the match is weak. Size is stated for part of the rows, as once, few or many counts, or as a class when the clone is expanded.

>TRBD2|-|TRBJ2-2|TRBV2
TGTGCCAGCAGTTCCGGGACTAGAGGCGGGGAGCTGTTTTTT
CASSSGTRGGELFF
>-|-|TRBJ2-7|TRBV4-1
TGCGCCAGCAGCCCTATAGAACTAGTGACCTCCTACGAGCAGTACTTC
CASSPIELVTSYEQYF
>TRBD1|-|TRBJ1-1|TRBV7-9
TGTGCCAGCAGCCCCGACAGGGGGTTTACTGAAGCTTTCTTT
CASSPDRGFTEAFF
>-|-|TRBJ2-7|TRBV27
TGTGCCAGCAGCCCTAGCTCCTACGAGCAGTACTTC
CASSPSSYEQYF
>TRBD1|-|TRBJ2-3|TRBV18
TGTGCCAGCTCGCTCGTCCCGGGACAGGGACTCTCGCGCACAGATACGCAGTATTTT
CASSLVPGQGLSRTDTQYF
>-|-|TRBJ2-2|TRBV27
TGTGCCAGCAGTTCACTTACAGAGCCCGGGGAGCTGTTTTTT
CASSSLTEPGELFF
>TRBD2|-|TRBJ2-1|TRBV5-6
TGTGCCAGCAACGAGGGCGGGAGACGCTACAATGAGCAGTTCTTC
CASNEGGRRYNEQFF
>TRBD2|once|TRBJ2-5|TRBV9
TGTGCCAGCAGCGTAGTTAGCGGGGGGGCCGTGGAGACCCAGTACTTC
CASSVVSGGAVETQYF
>-|-|TRBJ1-2|TRBV19
TGTGCCAGTAGTTTCCCCGACTATTTTAACTATGGCTACACCTTC
CASSFPDYFNYGYTF
>-|-|TRBJ2-1|TRBV4-3
TGCGCCAGCAGCCTCCGGAGCTCCTACAATGAGCAGTTCTTC
CASSLRSSYNEQFF
>-|-|TRBJ2-7|TRBV7-6
TGTGCCAGCAGCTTTCCGGGAGTCCCCTACGAGCAGTACTTC
CASSFPGVPYEQYF
>TRBD1|few|TRBJ1-5|TRBV6-5
TGTGCCAGCAGGACAGGGGCAAACAATCAGCCCCAGCATTTT
CASRTGANNQPQHF
>-|-|TRBJ2-3|TRBV5-1
TGCGCCAGCAGCTTCGGACAAAGCACAGATACGCAGTATTTT
CASSFGQSTDTQYF
>-|-|TRBJ2-3|TRBV29-1
TGCAGCGTTGAACCCGCGGGCTTCACAGATACGCAGTATTTT
CSVEPAGFTDTQYF
>-|once|TRBJ1-5|TRBV28
TGTGCCAGCAAACTTCAGGAGGGGTATCAGCCCCAGCATTTT
CASKLQEGYQPQHF
>TRBD1|-|TRBJ2-7|TRBV6-5
TGTGCCAGCAGTAGCCCAGGACAGGGGGTCGACGAGCAGTACTTC
CASSSPGQGVDEQYF
>-|-|TRBJ1-2|TRBV12-3/TRBV12-4
TGTGCCAGCAGTTTCGCCAGGCACTATGGCTACACCTTC
CASSFARHYGYTF
>-|-|TRBJ1-1|TRBV28
TGTGCCAGCACCCGGGACAACATGAACACTGAAGCTTTCTTT
CASTRDNMNTEAFF
>TRBD2|-|TRBJ2-3|TRBV6-2/TRBV6-3
TGTGCCAGCAGTTACAGGGGACTAGCGGGAGCAGATACGCAGTATTTT
CASSYRGLAGADTQYF
>-|few|TRBJ2-1|TRBV5-1
TGCGCCAGCAGCTTGCGACAGGACACCCACAATGAGCAGTTCTTC
CASSLRQDTHNEQFF
>TRBD1|-|TRBJ1-2|TRBV2
TGTGCCAGCAGTGAAGCGGTTAGGGGGCAGGGTGGCTACACCTTC
CASSEAVRGQGGYTF
>-|once|TRBJ1-5|TRBV27
TGTGCCAGCAGCTACCGAGCAGAGGGCGATCAGCCCCAGCATTTT
CASSYRAEGDQPQHF
>TRBD2|-|TRBJ2-7|TRBV5-4
TGTGCCAGCAGCTTGGGGGCTAGCGGGACTTTCGAGCAGTACTTC
CASSLGASGTFEQYF
>TRBD1|-|TRBJ1-1|TRBV5-4
TGTGCCAGCAGGAGGGGGCGCGACACTGAAGCTTTCTTT
CASRRGRDTEAFF
>TRBD2|-|TRBJ2-1|TRBV28
TGTGCCAGCAGTTTAGTAGGCCTAGCGGGCAATGAGCAGTTCTTC
CASSLVGLAGNEQFF
>-|-|TRBJ1-1|TRBV9
TGTGCCAGCAGCGAGACGGGGAACACTGAAGCTTTCTTT
CASSETGNTEAFF
>TRBD2|-|TRBJ2-7|TRBV7-7
TGTGCTAGCAGCTCAGGACTAGCGGGAGTGAACGAGCAGTACTTC
CASSSGLAGVNEQYF
>TRBD1|-|TRBJ2-5|TRBV7-2
TGTGCCAGCAGCTTGGACGGACAGGGGCGCGAGACCCAGTACTTC
CASSLDGQGRETQYF
>TRBD1|-|TRBJ1-2|TRBV28
TGTGCCAGCACCTCAGAGGGGACAGGGGCCTATGGCTACACCTTC
CASTSEGTGAYGYTF
>TRBD1|-|TRBJ1-2|TRBV28
TGTGCCAGCAGTGGGACAGGCAGGGTAGAGGGCTACACCTTC
CASSGTGRVEGYTF
>-|-|TRBJ2-7|TRBV7-9
TGTGCCAGCAGCTTAGGGACAGCCTTGGAGCAGTACTTC
CASSLGTALEQYF
>-|-|TRBJ1-5|TRBV7-8
TGTGCCAGCAGCTTGAACAGGAACGGCAATCAGCCCCAGCATTTT
CASSLNRNGNQPQHF
>-|-|TRBJ1-1|TRBV29-1
TGCAGCGTTGTTTACGGGGAAGCTTTCTTT
CSVVYGEAFF
>TRBD2|-|TRBJ2-3|TRBV13
TGTGCCAGCAGCATTAGCGGGAGAGGGGGCACAGATACGCAGTATTTT
CASSISGRGGTDTQYF
>TRBD2|-|TRBJ2-7|TRBV27
TGTGCCAGCAAGTGGACTAGCGGGTCCACCTACGAGCAGTACTTC
CASKWTSGSTYEQYF
>-|few|TRBJ2-4|TRBV28
TGTGCCAGCAGTTTGGAGAACGTAGCCAAAAACATTCAGTACTTC
CASSLENVAKNIQYF